This TCR beta chain was documented in a study of shared clonotypes between healthy human individuals. Study conclusions and caveats: Shared across a few donors were around 5% of the naive CD4 clonotypes.

Note on this clone: The antigen remains unidentified.

CDR3 size: 14 residues. V was clipped by 2 bases and J by 2 bases, with 10 bases between them. Germline CDR1 MDHEN, CDR2 SYDVKM. The investigators split CD4+ cells into a CD45RA+ naive subset and a CD45RA-negative memory subset. Sequenced by immunoSEQ multiplex PCR; TCRdb stores in-frame clones only, minus some. The data hold 2 million to 2.5 million clones, with 80% to 95% observed a single time. The chain recombines TRBV28 with TRBJ2-7; TRBD2 might be the D (5 bases). The sequencing sample was made of naive CD4+ T cells from PBMCs. The subset here: CD45RA+ positively selected. The sequence came from a man aged 18 to 29 in good health. Some clones in this sample may be carry-over from other donors' samples. The CDR3 DNA reads as TGTGCCAGCAGTTTACCCGGGAAGGCCTACGAGCAGTACTTC. Translation gives CASSLPGKAYEQYF.